This T cell receptor beta chain was captured by sequencing in a study of CD4 T cells in relation to SARS-CoV-2 and coronaviruses. Regarding this clone: Its antigen is as yet unknown.

Here immunoSEQ multiplex PCR was the method, and the copy in TCRdb shows in-frame clones only, minus some. The sample lists around 31,000 clones; roughly 76% were seen once. The TCR sequence derives from an adult with COVID-19. Sequences were obtained from memory CD4+ T cells from PBMCs, cultured in vitro.

The CDR3 DNA follows: TGCAGCGTGGGAAACCGGGACAGGGCCAACGAGCAGTACTTC. It translates to CSVGNRDRANEQYF. The gene calls are TRBV29-1 and TRBJ2-7; 9 nucleotides match TRBD1. CDR1 SQVTM and CDR2 ANQGSEA come from the germline V gene. The CDR3 is 14 residues long. Trimming cost V 6 bases and J 5 bases; bases outside gene matches: 11.